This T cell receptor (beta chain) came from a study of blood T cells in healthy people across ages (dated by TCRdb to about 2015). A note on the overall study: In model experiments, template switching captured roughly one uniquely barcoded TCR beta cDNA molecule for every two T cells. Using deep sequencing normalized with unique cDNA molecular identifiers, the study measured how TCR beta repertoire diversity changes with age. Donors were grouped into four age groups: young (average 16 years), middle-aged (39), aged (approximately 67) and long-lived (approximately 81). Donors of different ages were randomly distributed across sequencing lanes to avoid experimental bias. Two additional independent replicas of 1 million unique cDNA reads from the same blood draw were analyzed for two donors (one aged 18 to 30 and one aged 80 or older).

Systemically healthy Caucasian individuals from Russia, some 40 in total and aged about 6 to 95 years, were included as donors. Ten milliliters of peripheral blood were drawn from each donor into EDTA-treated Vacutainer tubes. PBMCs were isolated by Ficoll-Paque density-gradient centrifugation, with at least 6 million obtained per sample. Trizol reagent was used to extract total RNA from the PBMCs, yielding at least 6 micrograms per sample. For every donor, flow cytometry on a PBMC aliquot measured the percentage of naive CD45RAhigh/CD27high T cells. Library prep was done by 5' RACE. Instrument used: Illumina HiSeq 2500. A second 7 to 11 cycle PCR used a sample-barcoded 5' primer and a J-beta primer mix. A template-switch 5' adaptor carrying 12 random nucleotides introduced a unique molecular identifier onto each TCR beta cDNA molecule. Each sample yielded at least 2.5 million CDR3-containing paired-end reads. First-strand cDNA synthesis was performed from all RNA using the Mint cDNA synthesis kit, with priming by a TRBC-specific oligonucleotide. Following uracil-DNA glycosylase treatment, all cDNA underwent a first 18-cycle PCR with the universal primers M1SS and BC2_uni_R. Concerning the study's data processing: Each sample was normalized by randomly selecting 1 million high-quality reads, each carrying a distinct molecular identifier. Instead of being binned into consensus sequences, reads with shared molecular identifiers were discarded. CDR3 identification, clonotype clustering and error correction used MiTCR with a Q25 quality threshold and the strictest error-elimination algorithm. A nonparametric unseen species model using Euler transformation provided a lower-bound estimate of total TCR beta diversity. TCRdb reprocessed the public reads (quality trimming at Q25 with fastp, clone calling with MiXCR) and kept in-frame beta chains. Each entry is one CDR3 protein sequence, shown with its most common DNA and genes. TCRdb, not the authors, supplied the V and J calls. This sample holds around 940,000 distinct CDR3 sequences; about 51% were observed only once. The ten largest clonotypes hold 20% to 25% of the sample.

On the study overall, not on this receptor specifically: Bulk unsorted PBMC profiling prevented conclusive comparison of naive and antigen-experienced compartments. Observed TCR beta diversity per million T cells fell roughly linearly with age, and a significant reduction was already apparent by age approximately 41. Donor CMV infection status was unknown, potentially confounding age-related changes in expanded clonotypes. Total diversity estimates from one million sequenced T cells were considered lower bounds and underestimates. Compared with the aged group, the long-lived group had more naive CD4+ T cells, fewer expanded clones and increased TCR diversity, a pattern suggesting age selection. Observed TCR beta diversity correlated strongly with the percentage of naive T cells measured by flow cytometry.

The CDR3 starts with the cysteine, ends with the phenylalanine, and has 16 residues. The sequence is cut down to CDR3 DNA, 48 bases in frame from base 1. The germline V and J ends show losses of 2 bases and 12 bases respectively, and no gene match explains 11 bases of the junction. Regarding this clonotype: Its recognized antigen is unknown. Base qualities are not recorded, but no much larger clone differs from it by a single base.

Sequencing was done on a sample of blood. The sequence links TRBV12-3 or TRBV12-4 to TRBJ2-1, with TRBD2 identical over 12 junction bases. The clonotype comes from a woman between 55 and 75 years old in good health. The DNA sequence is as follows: TGTGCCAGCAGTTTAATGACTAGCGGGAGCAAATGGTGGCAGTTCTTC. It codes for CASSLMTSGSKWWQFF.